The 16 T cell receptor beta chains below all came from one sample that was sequenced in a study of Graves' ophthalmopathy and Graves' hyperthyroidism. TCR beta CDR3 amplification used RNA transcripts. HTBI primers were used in a first-round RT-PCR, which preceded a second-round multiplex PCR. A single record per CDR3 protein comes from TCRdb applying MiXCR to the multiplex PCR reads. The sample lists approximately 380,000 distinct CDR3 sequences, approximately 21% occurring once. The material sequenced was peripheral blood. The source is a woman under 30 with stable Graves' hyperthyroidism.

As for this clonotype: The junction shows a germline mismatch at one end, possibly a read error. The CDR3: CSALRSIKYF. In DNA, the CDR3 is TGCAGTGCTCTTAGAAGCATTAAGTACTTC. The gene calls are TRBV20-1 and TRBJ2-4, with D unresolved. This CDR3 has 10 residues. Germline CDR1 and CDR2: DFQATT and SNEGSKA (reference sequence).

This clonotype was found many times. The V call is TRBV29-1, the J call TRBJ1-1; weak D call: TRBD1 (5 bases). Looked up from germline, CDR1 is SQVTM and CDR2 is ANQGSEA. The ends were cut back, 4 bases at V and 5 bases at J, with 14 bases in the middle. The CDR3 totals 13 residues. The CDR3, as DNA: TGCAGCGTTGTAGGGACGTTAGGGACTGAAGCTTTCTTT. Translating it yields CSVVGTLGTEAFF.

This clonotype was detected many times. V is TRBV6-1 and J is TRBJ1-1, with D uncertain. The CDR3 is 13 amino acids. Trimming shortened V by 6 bases and J by 5 bases, and 13 bases separated the two germline ends. The germline CDR1 and CDR2 sequences are MNHNS and SASEGT. The CDR3 is CASSPTTGTEAFF. The CDR3 nucleotides read TGTGCCAGCAGCCCAACCACTGGGACTGAAGCTTTCTTT.

This clonotype showed up many times. This may stem from a read error, because a much larger clone lies one nucleotide away. The rearrangement links TRBV3-1 to TRBJ1-1; unclear D gene. Germline values: CDR1 LGHDT, CDR2 YNNKEL (reference sequence). This CDR3 has 12 amino acids. V shed 5 bases and J shed 1 base, with 5 bases lying between them. The CDR3 nucleotides read TGTGCCAGCAGCTTTCGGAACACTGAAGCTTTCTTT. Protein: CASSFRNTEAFF.

There are many counts of this clonotype. The chain joins TRBV27 to TRBJ1-2; D call uncertain. V was trimmed by 6 bases and J by 1 base, leaving 6 bases between them. The CDR3 contains 12 residues. Germline V gene sequence: CDR1 MNHEY, CDR2 SMNVEV (reference sequence). DNA of the CDR3: TGTGCCAGCAGGGAAGATAACTATGGCTACACCTTC. Encoded protein: CASREDNYGYTF.

The chain employs TRBV7-3 and TRBJ2-5, with D perhaps TRBD1 (6 bases). This CDR3 spans 14 amino acids. CDR1 and CDR2 from the germline V gene are SGHTA and FQGTGA. Trimming took 5 bases from V and 4 from J, leaving 14 bases between them. DNA of the CDR3: TGTGCCAGCAGCCTGGGGGACACCCGAGAGACCCAGTACTTC. The encoded protein is CASSLGDTRETQYF.

This clonotype was counted at least ten times. The rearrangement uses TRBV28 and TRBJ1-5; possibly TRBD1 for D (6 bases). Germline CDR1 is MDHEN and CDR2 is SYDVKM. Deletions cut 4 bases from V and 4 bases from J, with 14 bases between. This CDR3 region has 15 residues. CDR3 residues: CASSSSGVGNQPQHF. CDR3 nucleotides: TGTGCCAGCAGTTCCTCAGGGGTGGGGAATCAGCCCCAGCATTTT. The full variable domain, completed using reference TRBV28 and TRBJ1-5, is DVKVTQSSRYLVKRTGEKVFLECVQDMDHENMFWYRQDPGLGLRLIYFSYDVKMKEKGDIPEGYSVSREKKERFSLILESASTNQTSMYLCASSSSGVGNQPQHFGDGTRLSIL.

The chain carries TRBV28 and TRBJ1-2; D is possibly TRBD1 (6 bases). The germline V gene encodes CDR1 MDHEN and CDR2 SYDVKM. The CDR3 runs to 13 residues. With 6 bases removed from V and 8 bases from J, the gap between germline ends came to 16 bases. CDR3 protein: CASRRQGTGGYTF. The DNA for the CDR3 is TGTGCCAGCAGGAGGCAGGGAACAGGGGGCTACACCTTC.

This clonotype was counted many times. This chain joins TRBV20-1 and TRBJ1-2; 8 nucleotides align to TRBD1. Looked up from germline, CDR1 is DFQATT and CDR2 is SNEGSKA (reference sequence). J gave up 5 bases and V 3 bases, and 11 bases lay outside the gene matches. The CDR3 loop spans 15 amino acids. For the CDR3, the DNA is TGCAGTGCTAGGGGGACAGGACTACGAAGTTATGGCTACACCTTC. As protein: CSARGTGLRSYGYTF.

In this sample, this clonotype turned up many times. The gene calls are TRBV12-3 or TRBV12-4 and TRBJ1-3, with D unclear. This CDR3 region has 14 residues. Trimming shortened V by 7 bases and J by 7 bases, and 17 bases separated the two germline ends. In nucleotides, the CDR3 is TGTGCCAGCACAACCCAAGTAGGAAGGAACACCATATATTTT. It translates to CASTTQVGRNTIYF.

This clonotype was seen ten or more times. The rearrangement uses TRBV12-3 or TRBV12-4 and TRBJ1-5, with 8 bases lining up with TRBD1. V lost 1 base and J lost 7; bases outside the gene matches: 3. This CDR3 spans 14 amino acids. The CDR3 sequence: CASSLGDRGQPQHF. CDR3 bases: TGTGCCAGCAGTTTAGGCGACAGGGGCCAGCCCCAGCATTTT.

This clonotype has a count of ten or more. The gene calls are TRBV20-1 and TRBJ1-1, with D maybe TRBD1 (5 bases). CDR1 and CDR2 from the germline V gene are DFQATT and SNEGSKA (reference sequence). The V end was cut by 5 bases, the J end by 1 base, with 23 bases between. This CDR3 has 17 amino acids. CDR3 nucleotide sequence: TGCAGTGCTGGGTGGCGTAGGGGAAAATTCCGGAACACTGAAGCTTTCTTT. It is translated as CSAGWRRGKFRNTEAFF.

The gene calls are TRBV28 and TRBJ1-1; D is unresolved. From germline, CDR1 is MDHEN and CDR2 SYDVKM. The CDR3 is 15 amino acids. V shed 6 bases and J shed 1 base, with 15 bases lying between them. The CDR3 DNA reads as TGTGCCAGCAGCCCTTCCTCCCAGTCGAACACTGAAGCTTTCTTT. Encoded protein: CASSPSSQSNTEAFF.

This clonotype has ten or more counts. The chain is built from TRBV4-1 and TRBJ1-3; D is possibly TRBD1 (6 bases). This CDR3 has 16 amino acids. Between the trimmed V and J ends, which lost 1 base and 0 bases, there was a span of 10 bases. Germline values: CDR1 MGHRA, CDR2 YSYEKL. The CDR3 reads CASSQVRGNSGNTIYF. In DNA form, the CDR3 reads TGCGCCAGCAGCCAAGTCAGGGGCAACTCTGGAAACACCATATATTTT.

This clonotype came up many times. V gene TRBV25-1 combines with J gene TRBJ1-5; D unresolved. Trimming removed 6 bases from V and 5 bases from J, with 11 bases in between. This CDR3 is built from 13 residues. The V gene's germline CDR1 is MGHDK and CDR2 SYGVNS. CDR3 region: CASRGRADQPQHF. The CDR3, as DNA: TGTGCCAGCAGAGGTAGGGCGGATCAGCCCCAGCATTTT.

This clonotype was observed a handful of times. The chain joins TRBV12-3 or TRBV12-4 to TRBJ1-2; D is perhaps TRBD1 (6 bases). Trimming removed 6 bases from V and 8 bases from J, with 13 bases in between. CDR3 length: 12 residues. The CDR3 coding sequence is TGTGCCAGCAGCCTGGGACAATTGGGCTACACCTTC. Protein product: CASSLGQLGYTF.